This TCR beta chain was observed in a study of blood T cell repertoires in COVID-19. Looking at the study overall: Sites in the United States, Italy and Spain provided acute and convalescent COVID-19 samples. From T cells, B-cell-depleted T cells, or PBMCs came the material, which was cDNA or gDNA.

In the source study's methods: How many nucleated cells were present was estimated from reference gene primer amplification. Libraries were prepared by immunoSEQ multiplex PCR; TCRdb keeps only in-frame clonotypes and omits some of them. The V and J calls and the clone size are those of that table, but D and trimming were determined from the DNA. The data show almost 250,000 clones, around nine tenths seen once. Trimming shortened V by 5 bases and J by 8 bases, and 19 bases separated the two germline ends. CDR1 and CDR2 (germline): SGHAT, FQNNGV. There are 15 residues in the CDR3. The chain links TRBV11-2 to TRBJ2-1, with TRBD1 as a possible D gene (6 bases). The TCR comes from a woman aged 55-75 years who had recovered from COVID-19. Sequencing was carried out using peripheral blood. Here the CDR3 reads CASSQRDILGDEQFF. The CDR3 DNA follows: TGTGCCAGCAGCCAACGGGACATCCTAGGGGATGAGCAGTTCTTC.